This entry lists 25 T cell receptor beta chains sequenced from one sample in a study of cytomegalovirus exposure and HLA in healthy donors (dated by TCRdb to about 2017). The protocol used for the library was the immunoSEQ multiplex PCR assay. For the multiplex PCR, a mixture combining 60 forward primers for TCR Vbeta segments and 13 reverse primers for TCR Jbeta segments was used. TCRdb limited this immuneACCESS table to in-frame rearrangements with V and J called. A share of clones is missing; checked studies link under half to unresolved V genes, and the rest is unexplained. For this sample the table gives about 60,000 clones, of which roughly 67% were detected only once. Of the sample, under 6.5% is held by the ten largest clones. Sequencing was performed on PBMCs. The origin of the receptors is a man aged 45 to 65 in good health and CMV-seronegative.

This clone appeared a single time. The chain has TRBV7-9 and TRBJ2-1; D may be TRBD1 (5 bases). Between the trimmed V and J ends, which lost 3 bases and 10 bases, there was a span of 22 bases. The germline V gene has CDR1 SEHNR and CDR2 FQNEAQ (reference sequence). The CDR3 loop spans 16 amino acids. In DNA, the CDR3 is TGTGCCAGCAGCTTTTTATCCCCCCTGCAGGGTGGAGAGCAGTTCTTC. Amino acid sequence: CASSFLSPLQGGEQFF.

The gene calls are TRBV19 and TRBJ1-3, with D possibly being TRBD1 (5 bases). Germline V lookup: CDR1 LNHDA, CDR2 SQIVND (reference sequence). Trimming took off 2 bases at V and 3 bases at J, with 14 bases between the two ends. The CDR3 is made up of 16 amino acids. The CDR3 bases are TGTGCCAGTAGTATAATGCCGGGGGTCCGTGGAAACACCATATATTTT. Translation: CASSIMPGVRGNTIYF.

The chain recombines TRBV29-1 with TRBJ1-2, with TRBD1 identical over 7 bases. CDR3 length: 12 amino acids. The ends lost 1 base at V and 6 bases at J; junction bases unmatched: 2. Looked up from germline, CDR1 is SQVTM and CDR2 is ANQGSEA. The CDR3 nucleotides read TGCAGCGTTGAAGGAGGGGGCAATGGCTACACCTTC. Protein sequence: CSVEGGGNGYTF.

This clone was observed a single time. The chain couples TRBV7-2 to TRBJ2-3, with 7 nucleotides matching TRBD1. This CDR3 contains 14 residues. Germline assignment: CDR1 SGHTA and CDR2 FQGNSA. Trimming removed 5 bases from V and 2 bases from J; junction bases left unmatched: 4. CDR3 in amino acids: CASSPDRITDTQYF. DNA for the CDR3: TGTGCCAGCAGCCCGGACAGGATCACAGATACGCAGTATTTT.

The genes are TRBV10-1 and TRBJ1-1, with D possibly TRBD1 on 5 matching bases. With 0 bases removed from V and 1 base from J, the gap between germline ends came to 9 bases. This CDR3 has 15 residues. Looked up from germline, CDR1 is WNHNN and CDR2 is SYGVQD (reference sequence). The CDR3 DNA sequence: TGCGCCAGCAGTGAGTCTCTGACAGCGAACACTGAAGCTTTCTTT. Protein: CASSESLTANTEAFF.

The chain recombines TRBV30 with TRBJ2-7; 7 bases agree with TRBD2. The CDR3 sequence is 9 residues long. Trimming took 5 bases from V and 12 from J; bases not matched to a gene: 4. Germline CDR1 reads GTSNPN; CDR2 reads SVGIG (reference sequence). The CDR3 region is CAWGRGPYF. CDR3 nucleotides: TGTGCCTGGGGGAGGGGACCGTACTTC. The whole variable domain, remainder taken from reference TRBV30 and TRBJ2-7, is SQTIHQWPATLVQPVGSPLSLECTVEGTSNPNLYWYRQAAGRGLQLLFYSVGIGQISSEVPQNLSASRPQDRQFILSSKKLLLSDSGFYLCAWGRGPYFGPGTRLTVT.

CDR3 coding DNA: TGTGCCAGCTCACGAGGACAGGGGGCTTTGAACACTGAAGCTTTCTTT. Protein sequence: CASSRGQGALNTEAFF. J is TRBJ1-1 and V is TRBV18; 11 bases map to TRBD1. CDR3 length: 16 residues. V lost 4 bases, J lost 0 bases, and 4 bases stayed unmatched. The germline gives CDR1 KGHSH, CDR2 LQKENI.

The rearrangement links TRBV9 to TRBJ1-3; a possible D gene is TRBD1 (6 bases). The germline V and J ends were trimmed by 2 bases and 0 bases, with 9 bases remaining between them. The germline CDR1 and CDR2 sequences are SGDLS and YYNGEE. The CDR3 spans 15 residues. CDR3 nucleotides: TGTGCCAGCAGCGTGGACAGAAACTCTGGAAACACCATATATTTT. This translates into CASSVDRNSGNTIYF.

This chain connects TRBV19 to TRBJ1-1; D unresolved. Germline V gives CDR1 LNHDA, CDR2 SQIVND (reference sequence). The CDR3 contains 13 residues. Trimming took 7 bases from V and 3 from J, leaving 12 bases between them. The CDR3: CASTTIRDTEAFF. For the CDR3, the DNA is TGTGCCAGTACGACAATAAGAGACACTGAAGCTTTCTTT.

The chain recombines TRBV30 with TRBJ1-1; TRBD1 aligns across 7 bases. Germline lookup yields CDR1 GTSNPN and CDR2 SVGIG (reference sequence). CDR3 length equals 18 residues. J gave up 4 bases and V 4 bases, and 21 bases lay outside the gene matches. The chain's CDR3 is CAWTRLGAGGMWGTEAFF. The DNA for the CDR3 is TGTGCCTGGACCCGCCTGGGGGCAGGGGGGATGTGGGGCACTGAAGCTTTCTTT.

The rearrangement links TRBV15 to TRBJ1-6; D gene ambiguous. The CDR3 sequence is 13 residues long. CDR1 and CDR2 (germline): LNHNV, YYDKDF (reference sequence). Trimming cost V 0 bases and J 10 bases, with 7 bases left between them. Here the CDR3 reads CATSRDLGSPLHF. For the CDR3, the DNA is TGTGCCACCAGCAGAGATCTGGGCTCACCCCTCCACTTT.

The chain carries TRBV7-8 and TRBJ1-6, with TRBD1 identical over 12 bases. V shed 5 bases and J 5 bases; nucleotides not matched to a gene: 7. This CDR3 comprises 17 residues. The V gene's germline CDR1 is SGHVS and CDR2 FQNEAQ. The CDR3 is CASSPGTGGPNNSPLHF. CDR3 DNA sequence: TGTGCCAGCAGCCCAGGGACAGGGGGCCCCAATAATTCACCCCTCCACTTT.

The rearrangement links TRBV6-5 to TRBJ2-5, with D possibly matching TRBD1 (6 bases). The J call may be incorrect, as the DNA end agrees better with TRBJ2-7. CDR3 length: 12 residues. Germline CDR1 and CDR2: MNHEY and SVGAGI. Written as DNA, the CDR3 is TGTGCCAGCAAGGGGGTATCCTACGAGCAGTACTTC. Its translation: CASKGVSYEQYF.

The V call is TRBV7-3, the J call TRBJ1-1; 9 positions match TRBD1. V was clipped by 3 bases and J by 3 bases; unmatched bases: 2. This CDR3 contains 14 residues. Germline V CDR1 and CDR2: SGHTA, FQGTGA. CDR3 residues: CASSLGQGHTEAFF. CDR3 DNA: TGTGCCAGCAGCTTGGGACAGGGCCACACTGAAGCTTTCTTT.

This clone was seen a handful of times. The chain is built from TRBV2 and TRBJ2-7; TRBD1 matches at 7 bases. This CDR3 contains 15 residues. The J segment lost 2 bases and the V segment lost 3 bases, leaving 7 bases of the junction unmatched. CDR1 is SNHLY, CDR2 FYNNEI, per germline. For the CDR3, the DNA is TGTGCCAGCAGTGATTTGACAGGGACGACCTACGAGCAGTACTTC. It codes for CASSDLTGTTYEQYF.

The CDR3 sequence is CAWSGTVLRDGYTF. CDR3 DNA sequence: TGTGCCTGGAGTGGGACAGTTCTACGGGATGGCTACACCTTC. This chain connects TRBV30 to TRBJ1-2; D is possibly TRBD1 (6 bases). Trimming stripped 1 base from V and 6 bases from J, with 15 bases between. The CDR3 is 14 amino acids. Germline values: CDR1 GTSNPN, CDR2 SVGIG (reference sequence).

J is TRBJ2-7 and V is TRBV18, with D possibly TRBD2 on 6 matching bases. The CDR3 has 17 residues. From germline, CDR1 is KGHSH and CDR2 LQKENI. The V end lost 1 base, the J end lost 3 bases, and 19 bases lay between the germline ends. The DNA of the CDR3 is TGTGCCAGCTCACCACTCTCCCGTCTTGGAGGGAACTACGAGCAGTACTTC. It specifies CASSPLSRLGGNYEQYF.

This chain connects TRBV19 to TRBJ2-3, with 7 positions matching TRBD1. Trimming took 10 bases from V and 2 from J; bases not matched to a gene: 6. This CDR3 contains 13 residues. Germline CDR1 reads LNHDA; CDR2 reads SQIVND (reference sequence). The CDR3 DNA is TGTGCCATGGGGACAGACCACACAGATACGCAGTATTTT. Amino acid sequence: CAMGTDHTDTQYF.

This chain connects TRBV29-1 to TRBJ2-7; D is possibly TRBD2 (5 bases). With 2 bases removed from V and 2 bases from J, the gap between germline ends came to 10 bases. The CDR3 spans 13 residues. Germline V lookup: CDR1 SQVTM, CDR2 ANQGSEA. CDR3 sequence (DNA): TGCAGCGTTGAAACGGGGAAGGCCTACGAGCAGTACTTC. Encoded protein: CSVETGKAYEQYF.

This rearrangement joins TRBV4-1 to TRBJ1-1, with D unresolved. V gave up 1 base and J gave up 1 base, with 13 bases separating them. CDR3 length: 16 residues. Germline V gene lookup returns CDR1 MGHRA and CDR2 YSYEKL. The CDR3 region is CASSQANPTRNTEAFF. CDR3 DNA: TGCGCCAGCAGCCAAGCCAACCCGACAAGGAACACTGAAGCTTTCTTT.

The chain joins TRBV19 to TRBJ1-1, with D possibly TRBD1 on 6 matching bases. This CDR3 comprises 14 residues. Germline CDR1 is LNHDA and CDR2 is SQIVND (reference sequence). V was pared by 9 bases and J by 7 bases, with 21 bases between. CDR3 sequence reads: CASRDTGYSSEAFF. The DNA of the CDR3 is TGTGCCAGCAGGGACACAGGGTACAGTAGTGAAGCTTTCTTT.

The chain has TRBV7-9 and TRBJ1-4; D might be TRBD1 (6 bases). The CDR3 length is 14 residues. Germline V CDR1 and CDR2: SEHNR, FQNEAQ (reference sequence). V was trimmed by 6 bases and J by 6 bases, leaving 14 bases between them. CDR3 sequence (DNA): TGTGCCAGCAGTCCCACAGGGTCTGATGAAAAACTGTTTTTT. As protein: CASSPTGSDEKLFF.

For this clone: Other DNA sequences in this sample translate to the same CDR3. The V and J genes are TRBV6-1 and TRBJ2-3; TRBD2 agrees at 12 bases. Germline CDR1 MNHNS, CDR2 SASEGT. The ends lost 6 bases at V and 6 bases at J; junction bases unmatched: 7. The CDR3 length is 15 residues. The CDR3 DNA sequence: TGTGCCAGCAGCCCACTAGCGGGGGGCAGGGATACGCAGTATTTT. This gives the protein CASSPLAGGRDTQYF.

Turning to this clone: The junction shows a germline mismatch at one end, possibly a read error. The chain has TRBV7-8 and TRBJ1-5; a weak D match, TRBD1 (6 bases). The CDR3 consists of 13 residues. From germline, CDR1 is SGHVS and CDR2 FQNEAQ. CDR3 bases: TGTGCCAGCAGCCATGGACAGAATCAGCTCCAGCATTTT. It is translated as CASSHGQNQLQHF.

This chain uses TRBV4-2 with TRBJ1-6; D perhaps matches TRBD1 (6 bases). Germline lookup yields CDR1 LGHNA and CDR2 YNFKEQ. The CDR3 totals 14 residues. V dropped 0 bases and J dropped 9 bases, with 9 bases sitting between them. CDR3 residues: CASSQDQGGSPLHF. The CDR3 coding sequence is TGTGCCAGCAGCCAAGATCAAGGGGGTTCACCCCTCCACTTT.